The 19 T cell receptor beta chains below all came from one sample that was sequenced in a study of blood T cell repertoires in COVID-19. Produced via immunoSEQ multiplex PCR; TCRdb's table is partial and in-frame only. This sample yields some 210,000 clones, of which around 90% are seen a single time; about 6% belongs to the top ten. Sequencing used peripheral blood. The source of these receptors is a man in his fifties or sixties who had recovered from COVID-19.

This clone was seen a few times. The rearrangement links TRBV18 to TRBJ1-2; 7 bases are a match to TRBD1. J was trimmed by 2 bases and V by 3 bases; bases with no gene match: 3. Germline CDR1 KGHSH, CDR2 LQKENI. This CDR3 spans 14 amino acids. In DNA form, the CDR3 reads TGTGCCAGCTCACCCGGGACAGAGAACTATGGCTACACCTTC. This encodes CASSPGTENYGYTF.

The chain combines TRBV29-1 with TRBJ1-2; no definite D call. The germline V and J ends were trimmed by 4 bases and 8 bases, with 11 bases remaining between them. The germline V gene encodes CDR1 SQVTM and CDR2 ANQGSEA. The CDR3 sequence is 11 residues long. The CDR3 DNA reads TGCAGCGTTGTTCTCCAGATCGGCTACACCTTC. This translates into CSVVLQIGYTF.

CDR3 sequence (DNA): TGTGCCAGCAGTAAACAGGGTTACAATGAGCAGTTCTTC. Translated, it gives CASSKQGYNEQFF. This sequence joins TRBV6-4 and TRBJ2-1; D might be TRBD1 (6 bases). V was shortened by 5 bases and J by 4 bases, with 9 bases between the two germline ends. Germline lookup yields CDR1 MRHNA and CDR2 SNTAGT. The CDR3 contains 13 residues.

This clone was seen a single time. This sequence joins TRBV27 and TRBJ1-1; TRBD1 matches 11 bases. In germline, CDR1 is MNHEY, CDR2 SMNVEV (reference sequence). The CDR3 loop spans 17 amino acids. J was trimmed by 3 bases and V by 7 bases; bases with no gene match: 13. The CDR3 nucleotides are TGTGCCAGCAAGACCGGGACAGGGGGAGTATGGCACACTGAAGCTTTCTTT. Encoded protein: CASKTGTGGVWHTEAFF.

This clone was detected once. The rearrangement uses TRBV30 and TRBJ1-5, with 9 bases that match TRBD1. Germline values: CDR1 GTSNPN, CDR2 SVGIG (reference sequence). V lost 0 bases to trimming and J lost 6 bases; unmatched junction nucleotides: 3. This CDR3 is built from 14 residues. CDR3 amino acids: CAWSVKGQGQPQHF. In DNA, the CDR3 is TGTGCCTGGAGTGTCAAGGGACAGGGTCAGCCCCAGCATTTT.

Only one count was recorded for this clone. The rearrangement joins TRBV12-5 to TRBJ2-1, with 8 bases lining up with TRBD2. Germline V gene data show CDR1 as LGHNT and CDR2 as FRNRAP. The CDR3 contains 18 residues. Trimming removed 2 bases from V and 12 bases from J; junction bases left unmatched: 21. As DNA, the CDR3 is TGTGCTAGTGGTTTGTCGTTGTTCCGGGAGGGACCCTCGCATGGGCAGTTCTTC. As protein: CASGLSLFREGPSHGQFF.

The genes are TRBV21-1 and TRBJ1-5. TRBV21-1 is recorded as a pseudogene. This CDR3 comprises 13 residues. The CDR3 spells CASRRVCNQPQHF. For the CDR3, the DNA is TGTGCCAGCCGGAGGGTTTGCAATCAGCCCCAGCATTTT.

The sample holds many counts of this clone. The rearrangement uses TRBV9 and TRBJ1-2; D is perhaps TRBD1 (6 bases). The CDR3 is made up of 14 amino acids. In germline, CDR1 is SGDLS, CDR2 YYNGEE. Trimming removed 3 bases at V and 8 bases at J, with 17 bases between. The CDR3, as DNA: TGTGCCAGCAGCGAGCGTCCAGGGGCCCCAGGCTACACCTTC. Residues: CASSERPGAPGYTF.

The V gene is TRBV18, the J gene TRBJ1-1; TRBD1 aligns across 7 bases. This CDR3 spans 14 amino acids. The V gene's germline CDR1 is KGHSH and CDR2 LQKENI. J was trimmed by 1 base and V by 4 bases; bases with no gene match: 3. Here the CDR3 DNA reads TGTGCCAGCTCACTCGACAGGGCGAACACTGAAGCTTTCTTT. It encodes CASSLDRANTEAFF. The variable domain in full, completed from reference TRBV18 and TRBJ1-1, reads NAGVMQNPRHLVRRRGQEARLRCSPMKGHSHVYWYRQLPEEGLKFMVYLQKENIIDESGMPKERFSAEFPKEGPSILRIQQVVRGDSAAYFCASSLDRANTEAFFGQGTRLTVV.

The chain employs TRBV28 and TRBJ1-2, with 9 bases that match TRBD1. Germline-derived CDR1 and CDR2 are MDHEN and SYDVKM. CDR3 length: 14 amino acids. V shed 4 bases, J shed 2 bases, and the junction held 2 bases outside the gene matches. CDR3 sequence: CASSSGTGNYGYTF. As DNA, the CDR3 is TGTGCCAGCAGTTCAGGGACAGGGAACTATGGCTACACCTTC.

The rearrangement joins TRBV11-3 to TRBJ2-5, with TRBD1 matching 11 bases. With V trimmed by 1 base and J by 1 base, 5 bases remained unmatched. Germline assignment: CDR1 SGHNT and CDR2 YENEEA. The CDR3 covers 17 residues. The CDR3 coding sequence is TGTGCCAGCAGCTTAGCACCGGGACAGGGGGTCCAAGAGACCCAGTACTTC. Translation: CASSLAPGQGVQETQYF.

V usage is TRBV28 and J usage is TRBJ2-1; D remains unclear. Germline lookup yields CDR1 MDHEN and CDR2 SYDVKM. This CDR3 region has 14 residues. Trimming took off 4 bases at V and 7 bases at J, with 14 bases between the two ends. CDR3 loop: CASSSTPILNEQFF. As DNA, the CDR3 is TGTGCCAGCAGTTCCACTCCTATATTGAATGAGCAGTTCTTC.

V and J are TRBV27 and TRBJ1-2; D remains ambiguous. Germline V gene lookup returns CDR1 MNHEY and CDR2 SMNVEV (reference sequence). Trimming removed 0 bases at V and 2 bases at J, with 10 bases between. This CDR3 is 15 amino acids long. The CDR3 coding sequence is TGTGCCAGCAGTTTATCCTTCACAGAAAACTATGGCTACACCTTC. Its translation: CASSLSFTENYGYTF.

The J gene is TRBJ2-5, the V gene TRBV5-1; 8 bases fit TRBD2. J lost 5 bases, V lost 1 base, and 7 bases had no gene match. This CDR3 has 15 amino acids. CDR1 is SGHRS and CDR2 is YFSETQ in the germline V gene. In DNA form, the CDR3 reads TGCGCCAGCAGCTTGCTCGGCGGGAGGAGGGAGACCCAGTACTTC. Protein product: CASSLLGGRRETQYF.

This chain joins TRBV9 and TRBJ2-7, with D maybe TRBD2 (6 bases). Germline loops: CDR1 SGDLS, CDR2 YYNGEE. The length of the CDR3 is 15 residues. Trimming shortened V by 0 bases and J by 5 bases, and 15 bases separated the two germline ends. The CDR3 bases are TGTGCCAGCAGCGTAGGGCAGGGACTTCGGAACGAGCAGTACTTC. The encoded protein is CASSVGQGLRNEQYF.

The rearrangement uses TRBV6-5 and TRBJ1-1, with 7 bases that match TRBD1. Germline assignment: CDR1 MNHEY and CDR2 SVGAGI. This CDR3 comprises 14 residues. V trimming: 4 bases; J trimming: 7 bases; junction bases outside the gene matches: 9. The CDR3 loop reads CASSLGGSRIEAFF. In nucleotides, the CDR3 is TGTGCCAGCAGTTTAGGGGGCAGCCGTATTGAAGCTTTCTTT.

The chain has TRBV3-1 (or the pseudogene TRBV3-2) and TRBJ1-1; 8 nucleotides agree with TRBD1. V lost 6 bases to trimming and J lost 6 bases; unmatched junction nucleotides: 9. Germline V CDR1 and CDR2: LGHDT, YNNKEL (reference sequence). The CDR3 runs 14 residues. The CDR3 region has the DNA TGTGCCAGCAGGCCACAGGGGGTTCTGTCTGAAGCTTTCTTT. Amino acids: CASRPQGVLSEAFF.

The V gene is TRBV6-5, the J gene TRBJ2-7; 9 positions agree with TRBD2. The CDR3 has 14 amino acids. The germline V gene encodes CDR1 MNHEY and CDR2 SVGAGI. The junction had 9 bases not matched to a gene; V was cut back by 6 bases and J by 6 bases. The CDR3: CASRSGGTRAEQYF. The CDR3 DNA reads TGTGCCAGCAGGAGCGGGGGGACAAGAGCCGAGCAGTACTTC.

The V gene is TRBV6-2 or TRBV6-3, the J gene TRBJ2-7; D gene uncertain. V lost 2 bases and J lost 2, with 13 bases in between. CDR1 MNHEY and CDR2 SVGEGT come from the germline V gene. The CDR3 runs to 15 residues. The CDR3 loop is CASSYEARGPYEQYF. The CDR3 nucleotides are TGTGCCAGCAGTTACGAGGCGCGAGGCCCCTACGAGCAGTACTTC.